These 17 T cell receptor beta chains were all obtained from the same sample, sequenced in a study of blood T cell repertoires in COVID-19. Produced via immunoSEQ multiplex PCR; TCRdb's table is partial and in-frame only. This table has around 130,000 clones, around 87% appearing once. Sequencing was carried out using peripheral blood. The receptors were sampled from a man between 65 and 85 years old with active COVID-19.

CDR3: CASRTGGNFENNQPQHF. For the CDR3, the DNA is TGTGCCAGTAGGACAGGGGGCAATTTCGAAAACAATCAGCCCCAGCATTTT. The chain joins TRBV19 to TRBJ1-5, with 10 bases lining up with TRBD1. The V and J ends lost 6 bases and 3 bases, in that order; junction bases with no gene match: 11. The CDR3 sequence is 17 residues long. The germline V gene has CDR1 LNHDA and CDR2 SQIVND (reference sequence).

This clone appeared a single time. J is TRBJ2-7 and V is TRBV29-1, with TRBD1 matching 8 bases. The J segment lost 6 bases and the V segment lost 5 bases, leaving 12 bases of the junction unmatched. Per germline, CDR1 SQVTM and CDR2 ANQGSEA. The CDR3 length is 14 residues. The CDR3 loop reads CSVPSRDRYGEQYF. The CDR3 nucleotides are TGCAGCGTTCCTTCCCGGGACAGGTATGGCGAGCAGTACTTC.

This clone has only one observation. The chain couples TRBV29-1 to TRBJ2-1, with D unclear. The germline V gene encodes CDR1 SQVTM and CDR2 ANQGSEA. This CDR3 is 11 amino acids long. V gave up 5 bases and J gave up 2 bases, with 4 bases separating them. For the CDR3, the DNA is TGCAGCGTTCCGGCCTACAATGAGCAGTTCTTC. This encodes CSVPAYNEQFF.

V and J are TRBV7-9 and TRBJ2-1, with TRBD2 matching 10 bases. Trimming cost V 5 bases and J 7 bases; bases outside gene matches: 8. Germline V gene data show CDR1 as SEHNR and CDR2 as FQNEAQ (reference sequence). The CDR3 runs to 15 residues. The CDR3, as DNA: TGTGCCAGCAGCACCCCGGGACTAGCGAAGAATGAGCAGTTCTTC. As protein: CASSTPGLAKNEQFF.

The chain joins TRBV6-5 to TRBJ1-5; TRBD1 matches 7 bases. J was trimmed by 8 bases and V by 6 bases; bases with no gene match: 7. Germline CDR1 and CDR2: MNHEY and SVGAGI. The CDR3 sequence is 13 residues long. The CDR3 loop is CASRRGPGEPQHF. CDR3 sequence (DNA): TGTGCCAGCAGGAGGGGGCCTGGTGAGCCCCAGCATTTT.

The chain employs TRBV28 and TRBJ2-5; D might be TRBD1 (5 bases). This CDR3 region has 15 residues. Germline assignment: CDR1 MDHEN and CDR2 SYDVKM. The V and J ends lost 3 bases and 2 bases respectively, with 13 bases between them. CDR3 sequence: CASSFYSTGQETQYF. In DNA, the CDR3 is TGTGCCAGCAGTTTTTACTCAACAGGACAAGAGACCCAGTACTTC. Full variable domain (rest looked up from reference TRBV28 and TRBJ2-5): DVKVTQSSRYLVKRTGEKVFLECVQDMDHENMFWYRQDPGLGLRLIYFSYDVKMKEKGDIPEGYSVSREKKERFSLILESASTNQTSMYLCASSFYSTGQETQYFGPGTRLLVL.

This chain links TRBV20-1 with TRBJ2-3, with D perhaps TRBD2 (6 bases). The CDR3 sequence is 17 residues long. Germline lookup yields CDR1 DFQATT and CDR2 SNEGSKA (reference sequence). V gave up 3 bases and J gave up 5 bases, with 24 bases separating them. The CDR3 DNA follows: TGCAGTGCTAGTCTCGCGGGGATAGGATCAAGGGAAGATACGCAGTATTTT. Its protein product is CSASLAGIGSREDTQYF.

The V gene is TRBV7-9, the J gene TRBJ2-1; possible D gene TRBD2, 6 bases. Germline V gene data show CDR1 as SEHNR and CDR2 as FQNEAQ (reference sequence). This CDR3 is 13 amino acids long. With 6 bases removed from V and 8 bases from J, the gap between germline ends came to 14 bases. Written as DNA, the CDR3 is TGTGCCAGCAGTTTGGGGACTTGGGATGAGCAGTTCTTC. It codes for CASSLGTWDEQFF.

The V call is TRBV15, the J call TRBJ1-5; unclear D gene. The V end lost 3 bases, the J end lost 2 bases, and 11 bases lay between the germline ends. Per the germline V gene, CDR1 is LNHNV and CDR2 is YYDKDF (reference sequence). The CDR3 is 15 amino acids. The CDR3 region has the DNA TGTGCCACCAGCAGGGCCGGGTCTGGCAATCAGCCCCAGCATTTT. It specifies CATSRAGSGNQPQHF.

V is TRBV24-1 and J is TRBJ1-5; TRBD1 agrees at 8 bases. The CDR3 sequence is 15 residues long. The V gene's germline CDR1 is KGHDR and CDR2 SFDVKD. Trimming took 4 bases from V and 6 from J; bases not matched to a gene: 7. The CDR3 DNA is TGTGCCACCAGTGAATCAGGGGGCGCGGGTCAGCCCCAGCATTTT. Its translation is CATSESGGAGQPQHF.

The V gene is TRBV4-1, the J gene TRBJ1-5; D unclear. CDR3 size: 17 residues. Trimming left V 0 bases short and J 2 bases short, with 14 bases between. Germline CDR1 and CDR2: MGHRA and YSYEKL. The CDR3 sequence: CASSQDLEGMGNQPQHF. CDR3 nucleotides: TGCGCCAGCAGCCAAGATCTTGAGGGAATGGGCAATCAGCCCCAGCATTTT.

This rearrangement joins TRBV11-2 to TRBJ2-7; 7 nucleotides line up with TRBD1. The germline V gene encodes CDR1 SGHAT and CDR2 FQNNGV. Trimming at V came to 5 bases and at J to 4 bases, leaving 11 bases not matched to a gene. The CDR3 is 15 amino acids. The CDR3 DNA follows: TGTGCCAGCAGCGGAGACAGGGTAGGGGTGTACGAGCAGTACTTC. Protein sequence: CASSGDRVGVYEQYF. The whole variable domain, filled in from reference TRBV11-2 and TRBJ2-7, reads EAGVAQSPRYKIIEKRQSVAFWCNPISGHATLYWYQQILGQGPKLLIQFQNNGVVDDSQLPKDRFSAERLKGVDSTLKIQPAKLEDSAVYLCASSGDRVGVYEQYFGPGTRLTVT.

The chain joins TRBV28 to TRBJ2-1; the D gene is possibly TRBD1 (6 bases). Germline loops: CDR1 MDHEN, CDR2 SYDVKM. The CDR3 extends over 13 amino acids. The V end lost 8 bases, the J end lost 4 bases, and 12 bases lay between the germline ends. The CDR3 DNA sequence: TGTGCCAGCGATAACAGGGAATACAATGAGCAGTTCTTC. This encodes CASDNREYNEQFF. Full variable domain (rest looked up from reference TRBV28 and TRBJ2-1): DVKVTQSSRYLVKRTGEKVFLECVQDMDHENMFWYRQDPGLGLRLIYFSYDVKMKEKGDIPEGYSVSREKKERFSLILESASTNQTSMYLCASDNREYNEQFFGPGTRLTVL.

This chain uses TRBV18 with TRBJ1-1; no reliable D call. The CDR3 extends over 14 amino acids. Germline-derived CDR1 and CDR2 are KGHSH and LQKENI. Trimming stripped 1 base from V and 1 base from J, with 7 bases between. CDR3 sequence (DNA): TGTGCCAGCTCACCACGGGAGCAGAACACTGAAGCTTTCTTT. Translating it yields CASSPREQNTEAFF.

CDR3 residues: CASSLSAGAGEQFF. CDR3 in DNA: TGTGCCAGCAGCTTATCAGCGGGAGCAGGTGAGCAGTTCTTC. This chain links TRBV11-3 with TRBJ2-1, with 8 bases fitting TRBD2. The trim removed 2 bases at V and 9 bases at J, leaving 6 bases unmatched. In germline, CDR1 is SGHNT, CDR2 YENEEA. The CDR3 length is 14 residues.

This chain connects TRBV19 to TRBJ2-3; 8 bases agree with TRBD2. Germline loops: CDR1 LNHDA, CDR2 SQIVND (reference sequence). The CDR3 totals 14 residues. Trimming took 2 bases from V and 4 from J; bases not matched to a gene: 2. The chain's CDR3 is CASSILAGPDTQYF. DNA of the CDR3: TGTGCCAGTAGTATACTAGCGGGCCCAGATACGCAGTATTTT.

This clone is medium-sized within its sample. CDR3 sequence: CASSRAPGQGANEQYF. CDR3 bases: TGTGCCAGCAGCCGAGCCCCCGGGCAGGGGGCGAACGAGCAGTACTTC. This rearrangement joins TRBV4-2 to TRBJ2-7; 8 nucleotides align to TRBD1. Germline CDR1 reads LGHNA; CDR2 reads YNFKEQ. With 4 bases clipped from V and 5 bases from J, the junction kept 13 bases outside the gene matches. This CDR3 spans 16 amino acids.